This TCR beta chain was sequenced in a study of cytomegalovirus exposure and HLA in healthy donors. General observations from the study: The study flagged roughly 160 TCR beta chains as cytomegalovirus-associated.

Both 60 Vbeta primers and 13 Jbeta primers went into the PCR. Assay: immunoSEQ multiplex PCR; the TCRdb copy retains only in-frame clones and omits some. The data contain about 200,000 clones, 82% of them singletons. CDR1 is MNHEY, CDR2 SVGAGI, per germline. Between the trimmed V and J ends, which lost 2 bases and 2 bases, there was a span of 9 bases. The CDR3 extends over 15 amino acids. Regarding this clone: Its antigen is not known.

The rearrangement links TRBV6-5 to TRBJ2-2; D might be TRBD1 (6 bases). Sequencing input: PBMCs. The clonotype was recovered from a boy aged 2 to 10 in good health and CMV-seronegative. CDR3 sequence reads: CASSYRGHNTGELFF. The CDR3 DNA reads TGTGCCAGCAGTTACAGGGGACATAACACCGGGGAGCTGTTTTTT.